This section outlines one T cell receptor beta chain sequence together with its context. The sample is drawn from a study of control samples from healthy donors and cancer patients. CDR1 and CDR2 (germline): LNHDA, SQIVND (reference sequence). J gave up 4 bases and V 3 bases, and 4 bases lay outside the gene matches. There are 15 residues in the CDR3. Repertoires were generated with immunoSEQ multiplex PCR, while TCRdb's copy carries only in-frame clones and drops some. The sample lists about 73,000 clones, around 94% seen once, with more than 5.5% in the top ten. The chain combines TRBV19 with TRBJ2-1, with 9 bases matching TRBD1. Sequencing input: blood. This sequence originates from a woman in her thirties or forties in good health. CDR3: CASSMMTGGYNEQFF. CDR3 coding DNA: TGTGCCAGTAGTATGATGACAGGGGGGTACAATGAGCAGTTCTTC.